This T cell receptor (beta chain) came from a study of cytomegalovirus exposure and HLA in healthy donors (dated by TCRdb to about 2017). Concerning the study at large: The 700 or so repertoires of the first cohort and the roughly 120 validation repertoires were produced on the same platform, according to a later analysis. Along with the roughly 670-subject first cohort, a separate validation cohort of about 110 different subjects was used. The study aimed to test whether signatures of past pathogen exposure could be identified by cataloging public T cell receptors. To predict cytomegalovirus infection status, the study brought together high-throughput TCR immunosequencing, statistical association of individual TCRs with disease status, and machine learning. The study at large found these results: In vitro tests confirmed that a few of the cytomegalovirus-associated TCR beta chains recognize cytomegalovirus antigens. While some public TCRs were present in many individuals, most TCR sequences turned up only very rarely across donors. A later analysis had no HLA typing for the validation cohort, so co-occurrence there was scored across all 120 repertoires. Subsequent analysis determined that TCRs grouped into clusters in the first cohort also showed a tendency toward co-occurrence across the 120 validation repertoires, and 94% of cluster scores exceeded 0. According to the authors, the approach could potentially be generalized to other disease states and immunological phenotypes. A total of 150 to 200 TCR beta chains were listed by the study as associated with cytomegalovirus. The classifier was reported to diagnose cytomegalovirus status with high specificity and sensitivity in both the original cohort and the validation cohort.

The donors were included in the validation cohort of roughly 120 subjects, a group kept apart from the roughly 700-subject first cohort. Clipping removes 1 base from V and 2 bases from J, with 6 as the unmatched junction base count. CDR3 length: 16 amino acids, cysteine to phenylalanine. The kept DNA is CDR3 alone, 48 bases in frame from the first base. Looking up the germline V gene yields CDR1 SNHLY and CDR2 FYNNEI. Regarding this clone: The specificity of this receptor is unknown. No quality values exist for individual bases; no much larger clone is one base distant.

The library was prepared using the immunoSEQ multiplex PCR assay. The paper's processing steps were these. A statistical classification framework was built for diagnosing cytomegalovirus status from the catalog of TCR beta chain sequences. The table was pulled from immuneACCESS by TCRdb, which kept in-frame rearrangements only. Such tables lose some clones; where checked, under half of the loss comes from unresolved V genes, and the rest has no known cause. Clone size and the V and J calls come from that table; the DNA yielded D and trimming. The table for this sample lists some 110,000 clones; less than 90% of them were counted only once. The ten largest clonotypes hold 4% to 5.5% of the sample.

The sequence derives from a man between 18 and 29 years old in good health and CMV-seropositive. The sequenced material came from PBMCs. The receptor chain draws on TRBV2 and TRBJ2-3; the junction holds 7 bases that match TRBD2. This receptor carries the CDR3 CASSEVGRGFTDTQYF. The DNA reads as follows: TGTGCCAGCAGTGAAGTCGGGCGGGGGTTCACAGATACGCAGTATTTT.